These 10 T cell receptor beta chains originate from one sample sequenced in a study of blood T cells in healthy people across ages. A second about 7 to 11 cycle PCR used barcoded and J-beta primers. TCRdb independently ran MiXCR on the 5' RACE reads; one entry per CDR3 protein. The table includes approximately 2,000,000 distinct CDR3 sequences, about 39% detected once. The sequenced sample consisted of blood. All receptors derive from a human donor in good health.

This clonotype was observed many times. Relative to the germline gene, one junction end is altered; a read error may explain this. The CDR3 sequence is CASSYGTVQETQYF. Here the CDR3 DNA reads TGTGCCAGCAGCTACGGGACAGTCCAAGAGACCCAGTACTTC. The chain recombines TRBV5-1 with TRBJ2-5, with 7 bases identical to TRBD1. This CDR3 has 14 amino acids. Germline V CDR1 and CDR2: SGHRS, YFSETQ.

The genes are TRBV20-1 and TRBJ2-7, with D tentatively TRBD2 (6 bases). The germline V gene encodes CDR1 DFQATT and CDR2 SNEGSKA (reference sequence). This CDR3 comprises 15 residues. With 3 bases removed from V and 0 bases from J, the gap between germline ends came to 15 bases. The CDR3 loop reads CSARVAGRNSYEQYF. DNA of the CDR3: TGCAGTGCTAGGGTTGCGGGGAGAAACTCCTACGAGCAGTACTTC.

This clonotype was counted between two and nine times. Here the CDR3 reads CATSRTPGNKNIQYF. The DNA for the CDR3 is TGTGCCACCAGCAGGACCCCAGGCAACAAAAACATTCAGTACTTC. The genes are TRBV15 and TRBJ2-4; D gene unclear. V lost 3 bases to trimming and J lost 3 bases, with 12 bases between them. The CDR3 is 15 amino acids. From germline, CDR1 is LNHNV and CDR2 YYDKDF (reference sequence).

DNA of the CDR3: TGCAGTGCTAGAGATCCCGGGCCAAACATGAACACTGAAGCTTTCTTT. Protein sequence: CSARDPGPNMNTEAFF. V is TRBV20-1 and J is TRBJ1-1; D is undetermined. V was trimmed by 0 bases and J by 0 bases, leaving 14 bases between them. The CDR3 consists of 16 residues. Looked up from germline, CDR1 is DFQATT and CDR2 is SNEGSKA (reference sequence).

V and J are TRBV4-3 and TRBJ1-6; D gene ambiguous. The CDR3 contains 15 residues. CDR1 is LGHNA, CDR2 YSLEER, per germline. V was clipped by 0 bases and J by 9 bases, with 12 bases between them. The chain's CDR3 is CASSQDSPGGSPLHF. CDR3 in DNA: TGCGCCAGCAGCCAAGATAGCCCGGGTGGTTCACCCCTCCACTTT.

CDR3 sequence reads: CASSWTLDQPQHF. The CDR3 DNA sequence: TGTGCCAGCAGTTGGACATTAGATCAGCCCCAGCATTTT. This chain joins TRBV27 and TRBJ1-5, with TRBD1 as a possible D gene (5 bases). V was clipped by 4 bases and J by 5 bases, with 9 bases between them. The CDR3 spans 13 residues. Germline V gene data show CDR1 as MNHEY and CDR2 as SMNVEV (reference sequence).

The V gene is TRBV9, the J gene TRBJ1-1; TRBD1 matches 8 bases. The germline gives CDR1 SGDLS, CDR2 YYNGEE. Unmatched junction bases numbered 8, after V lost 3 bases and J lost 1 base. The CDR3 sequence is 16 residues long. The CDR3 nucleotides read TGTGCCAGCAGCGACCGCTTCGACAGGGGGAACACTGAAGCTTTCTTT. It specifies CASSDRFDRGNTEAFF.

This clonotype was seen a handful of times. V usage is TRBV29-1 and J usage is TRBJ2-4; D gene ambiguous. The DNA matches TRBJ2-7 better at its end, which makes the J call doubtful. This CDR3 has 12 residues. The germline CDR1 and CDR2 sequences are SQVTM and ANQGSEA. This CDR3 reads CSVVITRNEQYF. CDR3 bases: TGCAGCGTTGTAATCACTCGGAACGAGCAGTACTTC.

This clonotype was counted only a few times. This chain uses TRBV7-9 with TRBJ2-7, with 10 bases aligning to TRBD2. J gave up 4 bases and V 1 base, and 10 bases lay outside the gene matches. Germline V gene lookup returns CDR1 SEHNR and CDR2 FQNEAQ (reference sequence). The CDR3 is 17 amino acids. The CDR3 DNA reads TGTGCCAGCAGCTTAGTAGGGGCTAGCGGGGGATCTTACGAGCAGTACTTC. It translates to CASSLVGASGGSYEQYF. Filled out from reference TRBV7-9 and TRBJ2-7, the complete variable domain reads DTGVSQNPRHKITKRGQNVTFRCDPISEHNRLYWYRQTLGQGPEFLTYFQNEAQLEKSRLLSDRFSAERPKGSFSTLEIQRTEQGDSAMYLCASSLVGASGGSYEQYFGPGTRLTVT.

The chain carries TRBV18 and TRBJ1-1; D is unresolved. This CDR3 region has 14 residues. V was clipped by 3 bases and J by 1 base, with 9 bases between them. CDR1 and CDR2 from the germline V gene are KGHSH and LQKENI. In DNA, the CDR3 is TGTGCCAGCTCACCGGCTAGGTCGAACACTGAAGCTTTCTTT. Translated, it gives CASSPARSNTEAFF.